The rows below give T cell receptor beta chains drawn from one sample of a study of technical replicates of blood from a few donors. Some clones are missing from TCRdb's copy, which holds only in-frame ones; the method was immunoSEQ multiplex PCR. This table has roughly 93,000 clones, roughly 96% appearing once. The sequenced material came from T cells isolated from PBMCs. Every receptor here comes from a human donor in good health. The CDR3 runs from the conserved cysteine through the conserved F or W. The order of the fields is J gene, clone size, V gene, D gene, CDR3 protein, CDR3 DNA. D genes are given only for firm matches. Size is omitted from some rows. Given values are once, few, many or a class for expanded clones.

TRBJ2-7	NA	TRBV5-1	TRBD1	CASSPGQGKIAYEQYF	TGCGCCAGCAGCCCGGGACAGGGTAAGATAGCCTACGAGCAGTACTTC
TRBJ2-1	NA	TRBV21-1	NA	CASSPRRGREPNEQFF	TGTGCCAGCAGCCCGCGGCGGGGGCGGGAGCCCAATGAGCAGTTCTTC
TRBJ1-5	NA	TRBV19	NA	CASSMRDSNQPQHF	TGTGCCAGTAGTATGAGAGATAGCAATCAGCCCCAGCATTTT
TRBJ1-1	NA	TRBV5-1	NA	CASSSDRVNTEAFF	TGCGCCAGCAGCTCGGACAGAGTGAACACTGAAGCTTTCTTT
TRBJ1-4	once	TRBV30	TRBD1	CAWNWRTGGREKLFF	TGTGCCTGGAATTGGCGGACAGGGGGCCGAGAAAAACTGTTTTTT
TRBJ1-1	NA	TRBV28	NA	CASSPGQGNTEAFF	TGTGCCAGCAGCCCGGGACAAGGGAACACTGAAGCTTTCTTT
TRBJ2-3	NA	TRBV27	TRBD2	CASSLGGRWADTQYF	TGTGCCAGCAGTTTAGGCGGGAGGTGGGCAGATACGCAGTATTTT
TRBJ2-5	NA	TRBV4-1	TRBD1	CASSQLDRDQETQYF	TGCGCCAGCAGCCAATTAGACAGGGATCAAGAGACCCAGTACTTC
TRBJ1-4	NA	TRBV5-5	NA	CASSTSPAVLFF	TGTGCCAGCAGCACCTCCCCCGCGGTACTGTTTTTT
TRBJ1-2	NA	TRBV7-9	NA	CASSLVGGGGYTF	TGTGCCAGCAGCTTAGTAGGGGGTGGCGGCTACACCTTC
TRBJ1-2	NA	TRBV28	NA	CASSLVDRAYGYTF	TGTGCCAGCAGTTTAGTCGACAGAGCTTATGGCTACACCTTC
TRBJ1-2	NA	TRBV20-1	NA	CSARTVYGYTF	TGCAGTGCCCGGACAGTCTATGGCTACACCTTC
TRBJ2-5	NA	TRBV19	NA	CASSTSGTTGQETQYF	TGTGCCAGTAGTACCTCCGGGACAACCGGACAAGAGACCCAGTACTTC
TRBJ2-3	NA	TRBV19	NA	CASSTPVGGLADTQYF	TGTGCCAGTAGTACCCCCGTCGGGGGTTTGGCAGATACGCAGTATTTT
TRBJ2-1	NA	TRBV27	TRBD2	CASSLGLAYNEQFF	TGTGCCAGCAGTTTGGGACTAGCCTACAATGAGCAGTTCTTC
TRBJ1-3	NA	TRBV27	NA	CASSSRGGSYGNTIYF	TGTGCCAGCAGTTCCCGTGGAGGGTCTTATGGAAACACCATATATTTT
TRBJ1-4	NA	TRBV18	TRBD1	CASSPRLDRSNEKLFF	TGTGCCAGCTCACCGCGACTGGACAGGAGTAATGAAAAACTGTTTTTT
TRBJ1-1	NA	TRBV9	NA	CASSDLNSPEAFF	TGTGCCAGCAGCGATTTGAACTCTCCTGAAGCTTTCTTT
TRBJ1-2	NA	TRBV6-1	NA	CASSGGQGINYGYTF	TGTGCCAGCAGTGGGGGACAAGGGATTAACTATGGCTACACCTTC
TRBJ2-5	NA	TRBV27	NA	CASSQGLLQETQYF	TGTGCCAGCAGCCAAGGACTGCTGCAAGAGACCCAGTACTTC
TRBJ2-1	NA	TRBV6-5	NA	CASSYNDPPGEQFF	TGTGCCAGCAGTTATAATGACCCGCCGGGTGAGCAGTTCTTC
TRBJ2-3	NA	TRBV5-1	TRBD1	CASSLRGQALTDTQYF	TGCGCCAGCAGCTTGAGGGGACAGGCCCTCACAGATACGCAGTATTTT
TRBJ2-1	NA	TRBV5-1	NA	CASSFGGLYNEQFF	TGCGCCAGCAGCTTCGGGGGTCTATACAATGAGCAGTTCTTC
TRBJ1-2	NA	TRBV5-5	TRBD1	CASSLGTGNYGYTF	TGTGCCAGCAGCTTGGGGACAGGGAACTATGGCTACACCTTC